This T cell receptor (beta chain) was recovered during a study of shared clonotypes between healthy human individuals. As defined, naive CD8 cells were CD45RO-negative and positively selected for CCR7, with terminally differentiated effector memory CD45RA+ cells excluded. TCRdb's copy holds only in-frame clones and misses some; the assay was immunoSEQ multiplex PCR. The table has some 2 million clones, approximately 94% seen once; the top ten hold roughly 1%. The receptor was isolated from a man aged 18 to 30 in good health. Sequencing was performed on naive CD8+ T cells sorted from blood.

In nucleotides, the CDR3 is TGCGCCAGCAGCCAAGGACTAGCCTTGGCCAATGAGCAGTTCTTC. Encoded protein: CASSQGLALANEQFF. This chain uses TRBV4-3 with TRBJ2-1, with 7 bases aligning to TRBD2. The germline CDR1 and CDR2 sequences are LGHNA and YSLEER. V trimming: 1 base; J trimming: 6 bases; junction bases outside the gene matches: 6. The CDR3 runs to 15 residues.